This T cell receptor beta chain appears in the sequencing data of a study of CD8 T cells in ankylosing spondylitis. There are a few counts of this clonotype. A read error may be the cause here, since a much bigger clone is one base away. The CDR3 is made up of 14 amino acids. Germline assignment: CDR1 ENHRY and CDR2 SYGVKD. TCRdb itself ran the 5' RACE reads through MiXCR, one entry per CDR3 protein. Here the sample spans about 240,000 distinct CDR3 sequences, around 7.8% being singletons. Sequenced material: blood, either unsorted or a sorted T cell fraction (not recorded which). This rearrangement joins TRBV10-3 to TRBJ1-2, with D possibly TRBD1 on 5 matching bases. The source is a male donor with ankylosing spondylitis or in good health (not recorded which). In DNA form, the CDR3 reads TGTGCCATCAGTGGGGACGTTGGTAACTATGGCTCCACCTTC. Translation gives CAISGDVGNYGSTF.